Following are 8 T cell receptor beta chains from one sample sequenced in a study of vaccination and CD4 T cells after COVID-19. The treatment is: roughly ten-day PBMC culture with coronavirus spike peptide pools or control peptides (ViraFEST assay). These receptors have no identified antigens. Cultured CD4+ T cells had their DNA profiled by the Oncomine TCR Beta short-read assay. TCRdb itself ran the PCR reads through MiXCR, one entry per CDR3 protein. The sample yields 14,000 or so distinct CDR3 sequences, over 50% seen once. Specimen: CD4+ T cells from blood, cultured in vitro. Receptor source: a human donor who had recovered from COVID-19.

This rearrangement joins TRBV7-8 to TRBJ1-2, with D hard to call. Trimming stripped 1 base from V and 6 bases from J, with 12 bases between. This CDR3 has 14 amino acids. In germline, CDR1 is SGHVS, CDR2 FQNEAQ. This CDR3 reads CASSLGGGWDGYTF. CDR3 bases: TGTGCCAGCAGCTTAGGGGGAGGGTGGGATGGCTACACCTTC.

The rearrangement links TRBV2 to TRBJ1-5, with 10 positions matching TRBD1. CDR1 is SNHLY, CDR2 FYNNEI, per germline. Losses at the gene ends were 5 bases for V and 4 bases for J; bases not matched to a gene: 2. The CDR3 extends over 14 amino acids. The CDR3 sequence: CASSLDRGNQPQHF. CDR3 coding DNA: TGTGCCAGCAGTCTGGACAGGGGGAATCAGCCCCAGCATTTT.

The chain uses TRBV7-9 and TRBJ2-7; D uncertain. Germline assignment: CDR1 SEHNR and CDR2 FQNEAQ (reference sequence). This CDR3 contains 16 residues. V lost 5 bases and J lost 1, with 18 bases in between. CDR3 loop: CASSPPFRLRSYEQYF. In DNA, the CDR3 is TGTGCCAGCAGCCCTCCCTTCCGACTGAGATCCTACGAGCAGTACTTC.

This chain joins TRBV7-9 and TRBJ2-3, with 10 nucleotides matching TRBD2. The CDR3 is 16 amino acids. Germline trimming cut 4 bases from V and 5 bases from J; bases unmatched to any gene: 9. CDR1 SEHNR and CDR2 FQNEAQ come from the germline V gene (reference sequence). DNA of the CDR3: TGTGCCAGCAGCTGGGGGGCTAGCGGGGGTGTAGATACGCAGTATTTT. This gives the protein CASSWGASGGVDTQYF.

The genes are TRBV27 and TRBJ2-2; 12 positions agree with TRBD2. V shed 6 bases and J 2 bases; nucleotides not matched to a gene: 7. The CDR3 has 17 amino acids. Per the germline V gene, CDR1 is MNHEY and CDR2 is SMNVEV (reference sequence). This CDR3 reads CASRPTSGGRNTGELFF. As DNA, the CDR3 is TGTGCCAGCAGGCCGACTAGCGGGGGCCGCAACACCGGGGAGCTGTTTTTT.

This chain connects TRBV4-1 to TRBJ2-3; tentative D call: TRBD2 (6 bases). Looked up from germline, CDR1 is MGHRA and CDR2 is YSYEKL. Trimming took off 3 bases at V and 0 bases at J, with 10 bases between the two ends. The CDR3 has 15 amino acids. In nucleotides, the CDR3 is TGCGCCAGCAGCCATGGACGGGAGAGCACAGATACGCAGTATTTT. Its protein is CASSHGRESTDTQYF.

The rearrangement uses TRBV7-8 and TRBJ2-3, with 7 bases matching TRBD2. There are 16 residues in the CDR3. Looked up from germline, CDR1 is SGHVS and CDR2 is FQNEAQ. The ends lost 7 bases at V and 2 bases at J; junction bases unmatched: 12. For the CDR3, the DNA is TGTGCCAGCACTCTTTCCTCTAGCGGCACCACAGATACGCAGTATTTT. Translating gives CASTLSSSGTTDTQYF.

The rearrangement joins TRBV2 to TRBJ2-3; D is undetermined. V was clipped by 5 bases and J by 2 bases, with 2 bases between them. The CDR3 runs 11 residues. Germline V gives CDR1 SNHLY, CDR2 FYNNEI. The CDR3 reads CASSTTDTQYF. CDR3 nucleotides: TGTGCCAGCAGTACCACAGATACGCAGTATTTT.